This T cell receptor beta chain stems from a study of blood T cell repertoires in COVID-19. Study summary: The analysed material was cDNA or gDNA that came from T cells, B-cell-depleted T cells, or PBMCs.

Germline trimming cut 0 bases from V and 2 bases from J; bases unmatched to any gene: 2. This CDR3 region has 15 residues. Per the germline V gene, CDR1 is SGHRS and CDR2 is YFSETQ. Methods used by the authors: From reference gene primer amplification, estimates of nucleated cell counts were derived. Profiling relied on immunoSEQ multiplex PCR, and the TCRdb table lists in-frame clones only, not all of them. The V and J calls and clone size were taken over from that table, and D and trimming were inferred from the DNA. The sample gives 300,000 to 350,000 clones, 90% of which show up once; 2.9% is in the top ten.

The material sequenced was peripheral blood. The chain links TRBV5-1 to TRBJ2-7, with 10 bases matching TRBD1. This clonotype was obtained from a woman aged 30 to 39 with COVID-19, enrolled during active disease. The CDR3 sequence is CASSLGQGAAYEQYF. CDR3 sequence (DNA): TGCGCCAGCAGCTTGGGACAGGGGGCCGCCTACGAGCAGTACTTC.